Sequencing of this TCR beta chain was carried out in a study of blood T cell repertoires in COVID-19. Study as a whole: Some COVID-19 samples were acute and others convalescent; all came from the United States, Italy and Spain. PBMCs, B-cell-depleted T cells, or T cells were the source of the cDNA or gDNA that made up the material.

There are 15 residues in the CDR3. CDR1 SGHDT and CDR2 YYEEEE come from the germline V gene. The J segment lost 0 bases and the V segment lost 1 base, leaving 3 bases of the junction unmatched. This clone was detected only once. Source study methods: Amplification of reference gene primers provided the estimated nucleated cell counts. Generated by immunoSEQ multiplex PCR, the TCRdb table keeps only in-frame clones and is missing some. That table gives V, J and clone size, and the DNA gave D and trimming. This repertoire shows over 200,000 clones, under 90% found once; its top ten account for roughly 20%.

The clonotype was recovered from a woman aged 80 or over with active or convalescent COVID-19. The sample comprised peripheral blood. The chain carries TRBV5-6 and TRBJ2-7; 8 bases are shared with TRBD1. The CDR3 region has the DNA TGTGCCAGCAGCTTGTTGGGACAGGCCTCCTACGAGCAGTACTTC. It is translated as CASSLLGQASYEQYF.